Below are 2 T cell receptor beta chains sequenced from a single sample in a study of response to subunit inactivated influenza vaccine. MiXCR, run by TCRdb on the RT-PCR reads, gives a single entry per CDR3 protein. In the table there are hundreds of thousands of distinct CDR3 sequences, about 20% of which are singletons. The sequences come from PBMCs from blood, collected about 20 months after vaccination. The receptors here all came from a man between 50 and 75 years old who received an inactivated influenza vaccine.

Notes on this clonotype: The germline gene is not matched at one end of the junction; a read error may be the cause. V is TRBV20-1 and J is TRBJ2-1, with a weak D call TRBD1 (5 bases). Germline V gene sequence: CDR1 DFQATT, CDR2 SNEGSKA (reference sequence). This CDR3 is built from 16 residues. The CDR3 protein is CSASRFQGLAYNEQFF. CDR3 in DNA: TGCAGTGCTAGCCGATTTCAGGGTCTCGCCTATAATGAGCAGTTCTTC.

The chain couples TRBV20-1 to TRBJ1-4; the D gene is possibly TRBD1 (6 bases). CDR3 length: 13 amino acids. V lost 4 bases and J 8 bases, leaving 14 bases between the germline ends. The V gene's germline CDR1 is DFQATT and CDR2 SNEGSKA (reference sequence). The CDR3 sequence is CSANPTGGEKLFF. The CDR3 DNA follows: TGCAGTGCTAACCCGACAGGTGGGGAAAAACTGTTTTTT.